This entry lists 15 T cell receptor beta chains sequenced from one sample in a study of cytomegalovirus exposure and HLA in healthy donors. 60 Vbeta and 13 Jbeta primers were used in PCR. Only in-frame clones appear in the TCRdb table, and some are missing; sequencing was by immunoSEQ multiplex PCR. The table has some 110,000 clones, about 81% seen once. Sequencing used PBMCs. Source of these receptors: a man younger than 45 in good health and CMV-seronegative.

This clone has just one count. This chain uses TRBV28 with TRBJ2-7, with 7 nucleotides matching TRBD2. This CDR3 region has 16 residues. Germline CDR1 and CDR2: MDHEN and SYDVKM. With V trimmed by 8 bases and J by 5 bases, 18 bases remained unmatched. CDR3 sequence reads: CASLPPIGRELDEQYF. In DNA, the CDR3 is TGTGCCAGCCTCCCCCCCATCGGGCGGGAGCTCGACGAGCAGTACTTC.

This chain uses TRBV7-2 with TRBJ2-3; D not certain. The ends were cut back, 6 bases at V and 7 bases at J, with 17 bases in the middle. CDR1 is SGHTA and CDR2 is FQGNSA in the germline V gene. The CDR3 contains 14 residues. CDR3 sequence: CASRLGGAVNTQYF. The CDR3 nucleotides are TGTGCCAGCAGGCTTGGCGGAGCTGTGAATACGCAGTATTTT.

This clone came up once. The V call is TRBV28, the J call TRBJ1-2, with 9 bases that match TRBD1. V shed 4 bases and J 3 bases; nucleotides not matched to a gene: 9. Germline V gene data show CDR1 as MDHEN and CDR2 as SYDVKM. CDR3 length equals 16 residues. The CDR3 DNA follows: TGTGCCAGCAGTTCCATCCGACAGGGGGGAGACTATGGCTACACCTTC. As protein: CASSSIRQGGDYGYTF.

The genes are TRBV5-4 and TRBJ2-1; 9 nucleotides match TRBD2. Looked up from germline, CDR1 is SGHNT and CDR2 is YYREEE (reference sequence). The V gene end was trimmed by 1 base and the J gene end by 6 bases; junction bases not matched to a gene: 5. The CDR3 loop spans 15 amino acids. The CDR3 protein is CASSLRLADSNEQFF. The CDR3 coding sequence is TGTGCCAGCAGCTTGAGACTAGCGGATAGCAATGAGCAGTTCTTC. Complete variable domain (other parts from reference TRBV5-4 and TRBJ2-1): ETGVTQSPTHLIKTRGQQVTLRCSSQSGHNTVSWYQQALGQGPQFIFQYYREEENGRGNFPPRFSGLQFPNYSSELNVNALELDDSALYLCASSLRLADSNEQFFGPGTRLTVL.

The chain uses TRBV11-3 and TRBJ2-1; possible D gene TRBD1, 5 bases. Germline CDR1 and CDR2: SGHNT and YENEEA. The CDR3 has 13 residues. With 6 bases removed from V and 0 bases from J, the gap between germline ends came to 6 bases. CDR3 in DNA: TGTGCCAGCAGTGACAGCTCCTACAATGAGCAGTTCTTC. Translating gives CASSDSSYNEQFF.

The J gene is TRBJ2-3, the V gene TRBV11-2, with 10 bases aligning to TRBD2. This CDR3 region has 16 residues. CDR1 and CDR2 from the germline V gene are SGHAT and FQNNGV. V lost 2 bases and J lost 2; bases outside the gene matches: 4. The CDR3 loop reads CASSLSSGGNTDTQYF. As DNA, the CDR3 is TGTGCCAGCAGCTTATCTAGCGGGGGTAACACAGATACGCAGTATTTT.

The gene calls are TRBV2 and TRBJ2-1; 9 nucleotides line up with TRBD2. Germline CDR1 reads SNHLY; CDR2 reads FYNNEI. CDR3 length: 16 amino acids. Trimming removed 7 bases from V and 7 bases from J; junction bases left unmatched: 14. In nucleotides, the CDR3 is TGTGCCAGCACCGGGGGGGTAGCGGGAGTAGGAAATGAGCAGTTCTTC. Encoded protein: CASTGGVAGVGNEQFF.

CDR3 bases: TGCGCCAGCAGCCTGGGGTCCGGACAGTACGAGCAGTACTTC. Translation gives CASSLGSGQYEQYF. The chain recombines TRBV5-1 with TRBJ2-7, with D perhaps matching TRBD1 (6 bases). V shed 4 bases and J shed 4 bases, with 15 bases lying between them. The CDR3 loop spans 14 amino acids. Germline V gene sequence: CDR1 SGHRS, CDR2 YFSETQ.

This chain uses TRBV10-3 with TRBJ1-3, with 7 bases that match TRBD1. V trimming: 7 bases; J trimming: 6 bases; junction bases outside the gene matches: 3. In germline, CDR1 is ENHRY, CDR2 SYGVKD. The CDR3 is 12 residues long. DNA for the CDR3: TGTGCCATCACCGGGACAGAAAACACCATATATTTT. The encoded protein is CAITGTENTIYF.

V usage is TRBV25-1 and J usage is TRBJ1-4; a possible D gene is TRBD1 (6 bases). Germline CDR1 MGHDK, CDR2 SYGVNS. The CDR3 is made up of 16 amino acids. V lost 6 bases and J 2 bases, leaving 16 bases between the germline ends. The CDR3: CASRGAGGSTNEKLFF. CDR3 DNA: TGTGCCAGCAGGGGGGCGGGGGGCTCCACTAATGAAAAACTGTTTTTT.

The genes are TRBV2 and TRBJ1-3; D call uncertain. V lost 6 bases, J lost 2 bases, and 11 bases lay in between. Germline lookup yields CDR1 SNHLY and CDR2 FYNNEI. This CDR3 spans 14 amino acids. CDR3 DNA: TGTGCCAGCAGGGCCACAGAAACTGGAAACACCATATATTTT. Its translation: CASRATETGNTIYF.

The chain combines TRBV4-2 with TRBJ2-1; D gene uncertain. This CDR3 has 14 residues. V was cut by 0 bases and J by 4 bases, with 7 bases left in between. Germline CDR1 reads LGHNA; CDR2 reads YNFKEQ. CDR3 bases: TGTGCCAGCAGCCAAGAAAACTATTACAATGAGCAGTTCTTC. Its translation is CASSQENYYNEQFF.

The chain has TRBV5-1 and TRBJ2-2; the match to TRBD1 covers 9 bases. Germline CDR1 and CDR2: SGHRS and YFSETQ. The junction had 15 bases not matched to a gene; V was cut back by 3 bases and J by 0 bases. This CDR3 spans 20 amino acids. CDR3 nucleotides: TGCGCCAGCAGCTGGGACCGGGACAGGGCCTTTCGTTCGAACACCGGGGAGCTGTTTTTT. It encodes CASSWDRDRAFRSNTGELFF.

The chain recombines TRBV7-8 with TRBJ2-3; 14 positions agree with TRBD2. Losses at the gene ends were 5 bases for V and 4 bases for J; bases not matched to a gene: 8. Per the germline V gene, CDR1 is SGHVS and CDR2 is FQNEAQ. There are 17 residues in the CDR3. CDR3 DNA sequence: TGTGCCAGCAGCCTAAGACTAGCGGGAGGGTTGTCAGATACGCAGTATTTT. This translates into CASSLRLAGGLSDTQYF.

This rearrangement joins TRBV15 to TRBJ1-2; 7 positions agree with TRBD1. Germline V gene data show CDR1 as LNHNV and CDR2 as YYDKDF (reference sequence). The CDR3 runs 15 residues. After removal of 1 base from V and 4 bases from J, the junction contained 6 bases not matched to a gene. This chain's CDR3 is CATSRGGTESYGYTF. CDR3 DNA: TGTGCCACCAGCAGAGGAGGGACAGAAAGCTATGGCTACACCTTC.